This entry lists 20 T cell receptor beta chains sequenced from one sample in a study of blood T cell repertoires in COVID-19. The repertoire was sequenced with immunoSEQ multiplex PCR; TCRdb's copy has only in-frame clones and lacks some. The sample gives around 260,000 clones, 70% to 90% of which show up once; roughly 4% is in the top ten. Material: PBMCs or T cells enriched from blood (not recorded which). These receptors came from a woman between 25 and 40 years old who had recovered from COVID-19.

V usage is TRBV9 and J usage is TRBJ1-1; a possible D gene is TRBD1 (5 bases). The germline V gene encodes CDR1 SGDLS and CDR2 YYNGEE. The CDR3 loop spans 17 amino acids. Trimming took off 0 bases at V and 0 bases at J, with 15 bases between the two ends. The DNA of the CDR3 is TGTGCCAGCAGCGTAGGGGGCGACCCCGGTATGAACACTGAAGCTTTCTTT. Its protein is CASSVGGDPGMNTEAFF.

This clone is a singleton in its sample. This chain uses TRBV4-1 with TRBJ2-7; 10 nucleotides match TRBD2. CDR3 size: 14 residues. Per germline, CDR1 MGHRA and CDR2 YSYEKL. The V gene end was trimmed by 1 base and the J gene end by 6 bases; junction bases not matched to a gene: 3. The CDR3 loop reads CASSQASGSLEQYF. CDR3 coding DNA: TGCGCCAGCAGCCAAGCTAGCGGGAGCCTCGAGCAGTACTTC.

The table lists this clone with a count of one. The chain joins TRBV5-1 to TRBJ1-4, with TRBD1 matching over 9 bases. The CDR3 spans 14 residues. Trimming cost V 2 bases and J 11 bases; bases outside gene matches: 7. Germline values: CDR1 SGHRS, CDR2 YFSETQ. The CDR3 bases are TGCGCCAGCAGCTTAGGACAGGGGCTCGGTAAACTGTTTTTT. Protein product: CASSLGQGLGKLFF.

In its sample, this clone was seen once. The J gene is TRBJ1-4, the V gene TRBV5-4; TRBD1 matches at 7 bases. Germline assignment: CDR1 SGHNT and CDR2 YYREEE (reference sequence). The CDR3 length is 15 residues. J lost 7 bases, V lost 3 bases, and 9 bases had no gene match. CDR3 amino acids: CASSSEDRALEKLFF. The DNA for the CDR3 is TGTGCCAGCAGCTCCGAAGACAGGGCACTTGAAAAACTGTTTTTT.

This clone was picked up one time. The chain links TRBV7-2 to TRBJ2-7; 14 nucleotides agree with TRBD2. Germline CDR1 and CDR2: SGHTA and FQGNSA. Trimming at V came to 5 bases and at J to 2 bases, leaving 8 bases not matched to a gene. This CDR3 contains 17 residues. The CDR3 coding sequence is TGTGCCAGCAGCCACGCCCCGGGACTAGCGGGAGCCTACGAGCAGTACTTC. Translating it yields CASSHAPGLAGAYEQYF.

The CDR3 reads CASSRRLAGDTEQFF. As DNA, the CDR3 is TGTGCCAGCAGCCGGAGACTAGCGGGAGATACTGAGCAGTTCTTC. This chain uses TRBV11-3 with TRBJ2-1; 12 bases fit TRBD2. The germline V gene has CDR1 SGHNT and CDR2 YENEEA. The CDR3 loop spans 15 amino acids. The V and J ends lost 5 bases and 9 bases, in that order; junction bases with no gene match: 8.

The V gene is TRBV12-3 or TRBV12-4, the J gene TRBJ1-4, with TRBD1 matching over 7 bases. The CDR3 totals 13 residues. The V gene end was trimmed by 8 bases and the J gene end by 8 bases; junction bases not matched to a gene: 8. Here the CDR3 DNA reads TGTGCCAGCCGATTAGGGACAGTCGAAAAACTGTTTTTT. This codes for CASRLGTVEKLFF.

The chain is built from TRBV30 and TRBJ1-5; weak D call: TRBD1 (6 bases). V dropped 4 bases and J dropped 6 bases, with 19 bases sitting between them. The CDR3 contains 15 residues. CDR1 is GTSNPN and CDR2 is SVGIG in the germline V gene (reference sequence). CDR3: CAWTDGAGDVQPQHF. The CDR3 DNA sequence: TGTGCCTGGACCGATGGGGCAGGGGATGTTCAGCCCCAGCATTTT.

The gene calls are TRBV28 and TRBJ1-1; 9 bases align to TRBD1. CDR3 length equals 14 residues. CDR1 MDHEN and CDR2 SYDVKM come from the germline V gene. The trim removed 6 bases at V and 7 bases at J, leaving 9 bases unmatched. The CDR3 spells CASRRSGQGVEAFF. Here the CDR3 DNA reads TGTGCCAGCAGACGATCGGGACAGGGTGTTGAAGCTTTCTTT.

The rearrangement links TRBV12-3 or TRBV12-4 to TRBJ1-2; D uncertain. The CDR3 loop spans 12 amino acids. The V gene lost 6 bases and the J gene lost 7 bases, with 12 bases spanning the gap. The CDR3 DNA is TGTGCCAGCAGCCCTACAGCCTCTGGCTACACCTTC. This gives the protein CASSPTASGYTF.

The V call is TRBV19, the J call TRBJ2-7, with D perhaps matching TRBD2 (5 bases). Trimming left V 4 bases short and J 3 bases short, with 13 bases between. Germline V gene lookup returns CDR1 LNHDA and CDR2 SQIVND (reference sequence). The CDR3 totals 14 residues. The CDR3 reads CASSSGLNFYEQYF. The CDR3 coding sequence is TGTGCCAGTAGTAGTGGACTCAATTTCTACGAGCAGTACTTC. Combining the CDR3 with reference TRBV19 and TRBJ2-7 gives the whole variable domain DGGITQSPKYLFRKEGQNVTLSCEQNLNHDAMYWYRQDPGQGLRLIYYSQIVNDFQKGDIAEGYSVSREKKESFPLTVTSAQKNPTAFYLCASSSGLNFYEQYFGPGTRLTVT.

The chain is built from TRBV15 and TRBJ2-3; TRBD1 matches at 12 bases. After removal of 2 bases from V and 5 bases from J, the junction contained 5 bases not matched to a gene. Germline V gene lookup returns CDR1 LNHNV and CDR2 YYDKDF (reference sequence). The CDR3 extends over 16 amino acids. The CDR3 region is CATSRRDRGPLDTQYF. DNA for the CDR3: TGTGCCACCAGCAGAAGGGACAGGGGGCCTTTAGATACGCAGTATTTT.

The chain is built from TRBV18 and TRBJ1-2; no clear D gene. The germline V gene has CDR1 KGHSH and CDR2 LQKENI. The CDR3 has 11 amino acids. With 3 bases removed from V and 10 bases from J, the gap between germline ends came to 9 bases. The CDR3 coding sequence is TGTGCCAGCTCACCCACTAACTACTACACCTTC. Translation: CASSPTNYYTF. Together with reference TRBV18 and TRBJ1-2, the CDR3 gives the full variable domain: NAGVMQNPRHLVRRRGQEARLRCSPMKGHSHVYWYRQLPEEGLKFMVYLQKENIIDESGMPKERFSAEFPKEGPSILRIQQVVRGDSAAYFCASSPTNYYTFGSGTRLTVV.

This clone was seen only once. This chain uses TRBV3-1 (or the pseudogene TRBV3-2) with TRBJ1-2, with 9 nucleotides matching TRBD1. The CDR3 length is 18 residues. Germline V lookup: CDR1 LGHDT, CDR2 YNNKEL (reference sequence). Trimming cost V 6 bases and J 2 bases; bases outside gene matches: 16. CDR3 coding DNA: TGTGCCAGCAGAAGAACAGGGGGCCGCCTCACGTTAAACTATGGCTACACCTTC. This codes for CASRRTGGRLTLNYGYTF.

The genes are TRBV13 and TRBJ2-3, with 8 bases fitting TRBD2. This CDR3 has 16 residues. Germline V gene sequence: CDR1 PRHDT, CDR2 FYEKMQ (reference sequence). V lost 4 bases, J lost 1 base, and 7 bases stayed unmatched. CDR3 sequence: CASSSQTSDRTDTQYF. Here the CDR3 DNA reads TGTGCCAGCAGCTCGCAGACTAGCGACCGCACAGATACGCAGTATTTT.

The chain couples TRBV6-5 to TRBJ1-2; 10 bases are a match to TRBD1. The junction had 4 bases not matched to a gene; V was cut back by 4 bases and J by 2 bases. Germline V CDR1 and CDR2: MNHEY, SVGAGI. The CDR3 extends over 15 amino acids. The CDR3 loop reads CASSSPGQGNYGYTF. CDR3 bases: TGTGCCAGCAGTTCCCCGGGACAGGGGAACTATGGCTACACCTTC.

The chain carries TRBV12-3 or TRBV12-4 and TRBJ2-1, with D perhaps TRBD1 (6 bases). The V and J ends lost 6 bases and 9 bases respectively, with 12 bases between them. The length of the CDR3 is 12 residues. The CDR3 DNA reads TGTGCCAGCAGGACCGGCAGGGGTGAGCAGTTCTTC. Amino acids: CASRTGRGEQFF.

This clone appeared a few times. The chain links TRBV7-6 to TRBJ1-4; possibly TRBD1 for D (5 bases). The CDR3 spans 17 residues. Trimming left V 4 bases short and J 8 bases short, with 23 bases between. Per the germline V gene, CDR1 is SGHVS and CDR2 is FNYEAQ. The CDR3 region is CASSSSWSGVFSEKLFF. The CDR3 nucleotides are TGTGCCAGCAGCTCGTCTTGGTCGGGGGTTTTTAGCGAAAAACTGTTTTTT.

The V call is TRBV27, the J call TRBJ2-1; weak D call: TRBD1 (6 bases). The germline V gene encodes CDR1 MNHEY and CDR2 SMNVEV (reference sequence). V was trimmed by 6 bases and J by 1 base, leaving 10 bases between them. This CDR3 region has 14 residues. CDR3 nucleotide sequence: TGTGCCAGCAGCGGACAGCCTTCCTACAATGAGCAGTTCTTC. Its translation is CASSGQPSYNEQFF.

This chain uses TRBV7-8 with TRBJ1-5; D not resolved. The CDR3 totals 15 residues. Between the trimmed V and J ends, which lost 3 bases and 4 bases, there was a span of 13 bases. The germline gives CDR1 SGHVS, CDR2 FQNEAQ. The chain's CDR3 is CASSFLRAANQPQHF. DNA of the CDR3: TGTGCCAGCAGCTTCCTGAGGGCCGCTAATCAGCCCCAGCATTTT.